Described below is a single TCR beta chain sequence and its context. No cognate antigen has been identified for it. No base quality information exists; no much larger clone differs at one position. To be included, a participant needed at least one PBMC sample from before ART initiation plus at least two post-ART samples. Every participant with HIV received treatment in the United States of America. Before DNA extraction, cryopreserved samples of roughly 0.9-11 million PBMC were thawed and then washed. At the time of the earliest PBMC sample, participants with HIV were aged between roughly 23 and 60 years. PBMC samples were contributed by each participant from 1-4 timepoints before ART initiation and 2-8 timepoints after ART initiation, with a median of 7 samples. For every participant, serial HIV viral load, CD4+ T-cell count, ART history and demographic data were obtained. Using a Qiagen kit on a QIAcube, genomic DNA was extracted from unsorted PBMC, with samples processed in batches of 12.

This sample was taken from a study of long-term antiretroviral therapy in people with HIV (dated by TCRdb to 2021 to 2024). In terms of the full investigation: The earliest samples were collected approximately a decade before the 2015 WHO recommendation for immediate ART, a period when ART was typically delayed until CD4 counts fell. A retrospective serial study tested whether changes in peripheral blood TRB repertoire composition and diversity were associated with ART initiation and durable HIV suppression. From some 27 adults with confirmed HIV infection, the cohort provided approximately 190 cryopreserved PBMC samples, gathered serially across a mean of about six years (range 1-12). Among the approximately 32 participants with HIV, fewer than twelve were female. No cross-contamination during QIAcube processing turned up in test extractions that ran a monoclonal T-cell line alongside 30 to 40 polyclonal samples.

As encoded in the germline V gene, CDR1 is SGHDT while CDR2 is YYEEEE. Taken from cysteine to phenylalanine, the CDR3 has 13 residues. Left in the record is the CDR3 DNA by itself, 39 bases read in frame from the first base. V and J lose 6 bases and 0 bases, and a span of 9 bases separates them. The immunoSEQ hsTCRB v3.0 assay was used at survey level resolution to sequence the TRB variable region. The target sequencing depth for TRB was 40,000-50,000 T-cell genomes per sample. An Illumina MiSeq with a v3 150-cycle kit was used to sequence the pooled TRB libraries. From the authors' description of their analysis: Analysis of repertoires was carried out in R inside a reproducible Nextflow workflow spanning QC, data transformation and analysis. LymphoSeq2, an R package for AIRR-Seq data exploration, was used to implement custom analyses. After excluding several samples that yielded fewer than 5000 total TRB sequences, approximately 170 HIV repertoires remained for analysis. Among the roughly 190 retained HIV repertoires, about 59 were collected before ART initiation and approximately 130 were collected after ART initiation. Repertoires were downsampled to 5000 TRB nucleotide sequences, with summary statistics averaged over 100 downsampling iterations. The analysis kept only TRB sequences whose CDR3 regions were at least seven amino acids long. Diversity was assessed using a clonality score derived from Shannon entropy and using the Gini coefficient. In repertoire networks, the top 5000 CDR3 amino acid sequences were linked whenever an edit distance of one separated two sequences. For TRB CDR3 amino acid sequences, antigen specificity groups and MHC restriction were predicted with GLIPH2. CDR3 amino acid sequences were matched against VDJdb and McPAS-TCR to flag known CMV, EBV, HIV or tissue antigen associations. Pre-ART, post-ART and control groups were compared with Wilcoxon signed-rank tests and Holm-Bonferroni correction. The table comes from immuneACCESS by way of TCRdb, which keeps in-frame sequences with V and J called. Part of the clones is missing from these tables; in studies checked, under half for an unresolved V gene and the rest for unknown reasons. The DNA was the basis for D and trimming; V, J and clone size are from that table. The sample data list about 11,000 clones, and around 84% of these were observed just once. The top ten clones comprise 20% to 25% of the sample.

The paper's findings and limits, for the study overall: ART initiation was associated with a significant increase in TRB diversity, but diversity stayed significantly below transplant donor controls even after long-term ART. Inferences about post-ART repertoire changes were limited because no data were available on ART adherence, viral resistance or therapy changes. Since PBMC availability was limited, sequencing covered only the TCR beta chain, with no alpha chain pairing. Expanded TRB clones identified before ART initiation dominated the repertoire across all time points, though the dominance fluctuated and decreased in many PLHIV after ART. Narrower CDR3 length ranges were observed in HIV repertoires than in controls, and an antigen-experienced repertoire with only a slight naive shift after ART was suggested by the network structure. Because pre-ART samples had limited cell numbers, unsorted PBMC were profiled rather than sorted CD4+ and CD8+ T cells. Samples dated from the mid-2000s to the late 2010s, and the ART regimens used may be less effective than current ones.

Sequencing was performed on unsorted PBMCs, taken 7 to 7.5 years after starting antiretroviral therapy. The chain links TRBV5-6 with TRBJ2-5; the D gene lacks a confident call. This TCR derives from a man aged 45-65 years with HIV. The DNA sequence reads TGTGCCAGCATGTGGCAGGACCAAGAGACCCAGTACTTC. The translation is CASMWQDQETQYF.